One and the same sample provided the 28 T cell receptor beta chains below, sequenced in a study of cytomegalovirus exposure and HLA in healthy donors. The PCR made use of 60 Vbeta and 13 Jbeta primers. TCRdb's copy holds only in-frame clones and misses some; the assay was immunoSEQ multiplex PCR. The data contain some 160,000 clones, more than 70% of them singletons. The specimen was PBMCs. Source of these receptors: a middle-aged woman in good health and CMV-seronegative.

CDR3 residues: CASSEQEGSGNTIYF. CDR3 nucleotides: TGTGCCAGCAGTGAGCAGGAGGGCTCTGGAAACACCATATATTTT. The J gene is TRBJ1-3, the V gene TRBV6-1; no definite D call. The V and J ends lost 3 bases and 0 bases respectively, with 9 bases between them. The CDR3 covers 15 residues. Germline CDR1 is MNHNS and CDR2 is SASEGT.

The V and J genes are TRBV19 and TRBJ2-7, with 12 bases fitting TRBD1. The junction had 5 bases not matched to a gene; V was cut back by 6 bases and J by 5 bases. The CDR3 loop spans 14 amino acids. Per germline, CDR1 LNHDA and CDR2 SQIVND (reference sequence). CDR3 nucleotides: TGTGCCAGTAGATCCGGGACAGGGGGCGACGAGCAGTACTTC. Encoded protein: CASRSGTGGDEQYF.

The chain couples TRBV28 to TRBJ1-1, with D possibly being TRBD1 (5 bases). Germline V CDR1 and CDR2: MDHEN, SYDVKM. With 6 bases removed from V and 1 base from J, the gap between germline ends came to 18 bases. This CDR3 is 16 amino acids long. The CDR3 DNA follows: TGTGCCAGCAGGGATGGGGGGACTACTGGGAACACTGAAGCTTTCTTT. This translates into CASRDGGTTGNTEAFF.

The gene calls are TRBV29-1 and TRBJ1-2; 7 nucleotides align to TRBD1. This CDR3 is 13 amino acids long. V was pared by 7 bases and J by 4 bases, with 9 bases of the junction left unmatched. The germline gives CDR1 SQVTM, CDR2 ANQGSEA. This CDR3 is CSAPGGGTYGYTF. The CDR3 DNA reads TGCAGCGCCCCGGGAGGGGGCACCTATGGCTACACCTTC.

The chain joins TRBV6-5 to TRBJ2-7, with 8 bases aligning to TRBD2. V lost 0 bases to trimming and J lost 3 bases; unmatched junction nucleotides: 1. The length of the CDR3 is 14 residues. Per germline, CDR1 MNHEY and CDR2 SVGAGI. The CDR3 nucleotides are TGTGCCAGCAGTTACTCGCGGGAGGACTACGAGCAGTACTTC. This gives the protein CASSYSREDYEQYF.

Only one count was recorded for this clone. Written as DNA, the CDR3 is TGTGCCAGCAGCTTAGTAGAACTCGAGCAGTACTTC. Protein sequence: CASSLVELEQYF. V and J are TRBV7-8 and TRBJ2-7; D is unclear. Germline loops: CDR1 SGHVS, CDR2 FQNEAQ. V shed 1 base and J shed 6 bases, with 7 bases lying between them. This CDR3 spans 12 amino acids.

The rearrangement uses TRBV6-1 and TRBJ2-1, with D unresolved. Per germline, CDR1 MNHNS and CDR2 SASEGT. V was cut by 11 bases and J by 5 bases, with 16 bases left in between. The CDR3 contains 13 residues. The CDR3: CASNSVLNNEQFF. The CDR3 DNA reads TGTGCCTCCAATTCGGTCCTAAACAATGAGCAGTTCTTC.

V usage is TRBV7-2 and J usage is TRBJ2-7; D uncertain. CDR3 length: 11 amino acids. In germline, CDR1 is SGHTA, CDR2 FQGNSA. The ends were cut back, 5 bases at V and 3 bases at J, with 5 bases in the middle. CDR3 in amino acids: CASSPNYEQYF. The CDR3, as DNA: TGTGCCAGCAGCCCCAACTACGAGCAGTACTTC.

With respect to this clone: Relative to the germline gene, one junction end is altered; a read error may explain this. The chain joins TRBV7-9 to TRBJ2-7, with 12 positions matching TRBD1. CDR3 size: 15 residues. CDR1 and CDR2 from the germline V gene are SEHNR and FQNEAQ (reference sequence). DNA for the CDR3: TGTTCCAGCAGCTTAACCGGGACAGGGGGCTTTGAGCAGTACTTC. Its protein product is CSSSLTGTGGFEQYF.

CDR3 sequence: CASTPPSSSNYGYTF. For the CDR3, the DNA is TGTGCCAGCACTCCTCCCTCAAGCTCTAACTATGGCTACACCTTC. This chain joins TRBV9 and TRBJ1-2; no firm D call. With 6 bases removed from V and 0 bases from J, the gap between germline ends came to 15 bases. CDR1 is SGDLS, CDR2 YYNGEE, per germline. There are 15 residues in the CDR3.

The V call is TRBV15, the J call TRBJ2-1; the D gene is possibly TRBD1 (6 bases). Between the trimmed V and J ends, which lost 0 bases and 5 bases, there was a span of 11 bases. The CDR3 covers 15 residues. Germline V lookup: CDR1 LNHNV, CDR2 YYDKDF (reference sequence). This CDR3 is CATSRDGQPNNEQFF. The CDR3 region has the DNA TGTGCCACCAGCAGAGATGGACAGCCCAACAATGAGCAGTTCTTC.

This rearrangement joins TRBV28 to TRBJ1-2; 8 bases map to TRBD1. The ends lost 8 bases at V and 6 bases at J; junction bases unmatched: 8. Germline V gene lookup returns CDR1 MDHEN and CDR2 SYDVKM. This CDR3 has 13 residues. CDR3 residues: CASEQGGMDGYTF. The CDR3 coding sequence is TGTGCCAGCGAACAGGGGGGGATGGATGGCTACACCTTC.

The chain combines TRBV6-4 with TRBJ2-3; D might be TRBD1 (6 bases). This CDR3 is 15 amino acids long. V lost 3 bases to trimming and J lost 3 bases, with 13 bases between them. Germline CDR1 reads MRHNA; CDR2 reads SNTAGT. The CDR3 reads CASSEQGPFTDTQYF. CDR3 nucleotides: TGTGCCAGCAGTGAACAGGGTCCCTTTACAGATACGCAGTATTTT.

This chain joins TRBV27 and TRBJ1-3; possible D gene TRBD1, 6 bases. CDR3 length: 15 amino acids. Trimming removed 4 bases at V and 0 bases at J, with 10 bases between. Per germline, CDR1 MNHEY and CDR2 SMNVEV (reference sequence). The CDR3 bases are TGTGCCAGCAGTTCGACAGGCCACTCTGGAAACACCATATATTTT. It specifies CASSSTGHSGNTIYF.

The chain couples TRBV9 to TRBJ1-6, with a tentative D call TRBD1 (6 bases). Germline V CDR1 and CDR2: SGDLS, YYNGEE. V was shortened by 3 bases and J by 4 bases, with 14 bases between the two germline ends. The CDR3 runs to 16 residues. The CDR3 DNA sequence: TGTGCCAGCAGCGCGCGACCGGGACAATATAATTCACCCCTCCACTTT. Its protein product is CASSARPGQYNSPLHF.

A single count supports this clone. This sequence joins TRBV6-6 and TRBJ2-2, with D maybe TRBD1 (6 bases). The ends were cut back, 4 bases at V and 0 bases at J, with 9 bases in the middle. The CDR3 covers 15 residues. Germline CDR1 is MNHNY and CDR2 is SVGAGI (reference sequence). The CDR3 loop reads CASSSGASNTGELFF. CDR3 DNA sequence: TGTGCCAGCAGTTCAGGGGCCTCGAACACCGGGGAGCTGTTTTTT.

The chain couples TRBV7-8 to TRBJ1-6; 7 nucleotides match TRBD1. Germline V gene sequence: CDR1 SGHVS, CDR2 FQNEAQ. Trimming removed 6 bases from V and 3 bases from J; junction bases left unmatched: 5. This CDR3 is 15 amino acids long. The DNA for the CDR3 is TGTGCCAGCAGTTCGTGGGACAGCTATAATTCACCCCTCCACTTT. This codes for CASSSWDSYNSPLHF. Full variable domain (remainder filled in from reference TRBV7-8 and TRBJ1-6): GAGVSQSPRYKVAKRGQDVALRCDPISGHVSLFWYQQALGQGPEFLTYFQNEAQLDKSGLPSDRFFAERPEGSVSTLKIQRTQQEDSAVYLCASSSWDSYNSPLHFGNGTRLTVT.

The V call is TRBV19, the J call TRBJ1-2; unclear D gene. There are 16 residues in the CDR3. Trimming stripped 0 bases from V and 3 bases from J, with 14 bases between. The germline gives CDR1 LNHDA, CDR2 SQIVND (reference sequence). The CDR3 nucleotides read TGTGCCAGTAGTATAGATCGAGGTCGGGATCACTATGGCTACACCTTC. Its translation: CASSIDRGRDHYGYTF.

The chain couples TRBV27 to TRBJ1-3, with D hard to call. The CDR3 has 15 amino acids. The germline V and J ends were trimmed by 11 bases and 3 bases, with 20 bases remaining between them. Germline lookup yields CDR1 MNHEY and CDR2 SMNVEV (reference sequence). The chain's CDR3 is CARSRSGGGGNTIYF. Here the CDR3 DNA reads TGTGCCCGTTCTAGGTCGGGAGGCGGTGGAAACACCATATATTTT.

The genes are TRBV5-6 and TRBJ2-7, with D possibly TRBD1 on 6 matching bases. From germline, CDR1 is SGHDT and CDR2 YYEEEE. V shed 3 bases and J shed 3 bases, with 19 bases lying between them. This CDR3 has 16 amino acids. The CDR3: CASSYRDTKEVYEQYF. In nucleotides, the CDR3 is TGTGCCAGCAGCTACCGGGACACCAAGGAAGTCTACGAGCAGTACTTC.

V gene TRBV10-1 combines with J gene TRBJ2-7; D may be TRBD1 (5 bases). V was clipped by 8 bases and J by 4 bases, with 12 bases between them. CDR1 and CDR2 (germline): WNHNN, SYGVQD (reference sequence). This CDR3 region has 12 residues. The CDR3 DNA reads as TGCGCCAGCGGCGCATCAGGGTACGAGCAGTACTTC. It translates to CASGASGYEQYF.

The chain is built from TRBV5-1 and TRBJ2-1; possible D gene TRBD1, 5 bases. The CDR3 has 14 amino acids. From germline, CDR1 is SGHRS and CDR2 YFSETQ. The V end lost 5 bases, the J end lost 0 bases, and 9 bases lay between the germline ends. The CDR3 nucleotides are TGCGCCAGCAGGACAGATAGCTCCTACAATGAGCAGTTCTTC. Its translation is CASRTDSSYNEQFF.

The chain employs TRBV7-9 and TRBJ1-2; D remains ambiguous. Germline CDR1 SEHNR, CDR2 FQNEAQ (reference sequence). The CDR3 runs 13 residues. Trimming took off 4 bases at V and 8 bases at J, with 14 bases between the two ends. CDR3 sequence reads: CASSSILGEGYTF. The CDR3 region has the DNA TGTGCCAGCAGCTCAATCCTTGGGGAGGGCTACACCTTC.

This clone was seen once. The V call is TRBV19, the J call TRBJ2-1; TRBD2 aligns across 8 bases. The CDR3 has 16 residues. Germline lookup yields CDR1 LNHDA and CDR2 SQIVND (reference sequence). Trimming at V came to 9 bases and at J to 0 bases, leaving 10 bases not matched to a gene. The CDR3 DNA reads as TGTGCCAGCCAGCGGCGGGGGGAAAGCTCCTACAATGAGCAGTTCTTC. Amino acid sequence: CASQRRGESSYNEQFF. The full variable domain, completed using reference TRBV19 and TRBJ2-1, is DGGITQSPKYLFRKEGQNVTLSCEQNLNHDAMYWYRQDPGQGLRLIYYSQIVNDFQKGDIAEGYSVSREKKESFPLTVTSAQKNPTAFYLCASQRRGESSYNEQFFGPGTRLTVL.

The CDR3: CASLQGREQFF. CDR3 bases: TGTGCCAGCCTCCAGGGTAGGGAGCAGTTCTTC. The chain has TRBV27 and TRBJ2-1, with a tentative D call TRBD1 (5 bases). Germline V gives CDR1 MNHEY, CDR2 SMNVEV (reference sequence). The CDR3 sequence is 11 residues long. Trimming pared 8 bases from V and 10 bases from J, leaving 12 bases between.

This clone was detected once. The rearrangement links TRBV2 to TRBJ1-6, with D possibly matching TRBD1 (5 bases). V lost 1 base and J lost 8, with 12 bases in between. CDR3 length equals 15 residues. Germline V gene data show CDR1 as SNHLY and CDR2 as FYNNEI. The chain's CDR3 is CASSEGAGLYSPLHF. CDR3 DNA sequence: TGTGCCAGCAGTGAAGGGGCAGGGCTTTATTCACCCCTCCACTTT.

The CDR3 reads CASSPKQGAYSNQPQHF. The CDR3 nucleotides are TGTGCCAGTAGTCCAAAACAGGGGGCTTATAGCAATCAGCCCCAGCATTTT. The V call is TRBV19, the J call TRBJ1-5; 9 positions match TRBD1. CDR3 size: 17 residues. Germline values: CDR1 LNHDA, CDR2 SQIVND (reference sequence). The ends lost 5 bases at V and 0 bases at J; junction bases unmatched: 8.

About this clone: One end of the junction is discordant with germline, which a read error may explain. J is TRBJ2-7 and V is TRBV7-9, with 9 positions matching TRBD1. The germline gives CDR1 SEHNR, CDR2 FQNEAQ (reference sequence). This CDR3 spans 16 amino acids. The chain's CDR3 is CSSSSRPGTGKLEQYF. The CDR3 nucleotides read TGTTCCAGCAGCTCCCGGCCCGGGACAGGGAAACTCGAGCAGTACTTC.